This section outlines one T cell receptor beta chain sequence together with its context. This CDR3 has 13 amino acids. Germline-derived CDR1 and CDR2 are WSHSY and SAAADI. The V end was cut by 7 bases, the J end by 5 bases, with 14 bases between. The sample belongs to a study of Ad26.COV2.S vaccination and SARS-CoV-2 variants. Across the whole study: It was the COV1001 Ad26.COV2.S trial arm that included the donor. The authors gave Ad26.COV2.S intramuscularly, either once or twice 56 days apart.

Profiled with immunoSEQ multiplex PCR; TCRdb holds only in-frame clones, not every one. The table shows 350,000 to 500,000 clones, with around 90% occurring only once. As to treatment: around 19 received Ad26.COV2.S at low or high dose, single or two shots; roughly five received placebo; per-sample allocation not given. Each sample was drawn 63 days after the first injection (of vaccine or placebo). What was given as vaccine was an Ad26 vector encoding Wuhan-strain SARS-CoV-2 spike. The chain combines TRBV10-2 with TRBJ1-1, with a tentative D call TRBD1 (5 bases). Sequenced here: peripheral blood, sampled in a trial of Ad26.COV2.S vaccine versus placebo. This clonotype was sampled from a person aged 18 to 65 who received the Ad26.COV2.S COVID-19 vaccine or a placebo. In DNA form, the CDR3 reads TGCGCCAGCAATGTTCATTGGGGGACTGAAGCTTTCTTT. It specifies CASNVHWGTEAFF.